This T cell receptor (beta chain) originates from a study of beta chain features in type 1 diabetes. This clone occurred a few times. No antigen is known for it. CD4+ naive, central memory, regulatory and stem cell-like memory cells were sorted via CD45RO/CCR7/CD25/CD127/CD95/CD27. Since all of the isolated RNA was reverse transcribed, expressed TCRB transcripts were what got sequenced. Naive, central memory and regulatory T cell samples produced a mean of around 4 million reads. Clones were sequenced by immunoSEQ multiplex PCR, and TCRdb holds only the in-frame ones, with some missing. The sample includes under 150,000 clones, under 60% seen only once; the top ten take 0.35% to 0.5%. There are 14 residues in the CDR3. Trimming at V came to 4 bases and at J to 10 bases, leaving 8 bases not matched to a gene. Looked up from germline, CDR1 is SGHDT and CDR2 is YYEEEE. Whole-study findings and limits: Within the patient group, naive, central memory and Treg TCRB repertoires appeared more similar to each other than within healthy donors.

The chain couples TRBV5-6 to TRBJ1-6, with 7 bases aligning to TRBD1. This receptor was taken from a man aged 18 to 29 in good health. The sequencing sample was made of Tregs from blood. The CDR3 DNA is TGTGCCAGCAGCGGGAGACAGGGAACCTCACCCCTCCACTTT. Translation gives CASSGRQGTSPLHF.